This TCR beta chain was sequenced during a study of PD-1 blockade in mismatch repair-deficient tumors. CDR1 and CDR2 from the germline V gene are MNHNY and SVGAGI (reference sequence). V lost 7 bases to trimming and J lost 5 bases, with 9 bases between them. There are 12 residues in the CDR3. Repertoires were generated with immunoSEQ multiplex PCR, while TCRdb's copy carries only in-frame clones and drops some. The repertoire consists of 16,000 or so clones, with 84% occurring once and the leading ten covering roughly 9.8%. Time point here: roughly ten-day in vitro stimulation with candidate neoantigen peptide 5. With respect to this clone: Its specificity is not known.

J is TRBJ1-5 and V is TRBV6-6, with D possibly being TRBD1 (6 bases). The origin of this receptor is an adult with mismatch repair-deficient cancer. The sequenced sample was cells cultured in vitro, obtained from a patient treated with pembrolizumab. This CDR3 is CASTQGYQPQHF. In DNA, the CDR3 is TGTGCCAGCACCCAGGGGTATCAGCCCCAGCATTTT.